The present TCR beta chain was sequenced within a study of T cells after posttransplantation cyclophosphamide. TCRdb's copy holds only in-frame clones and misses some; the assay was immunoSEQ multiplex PCR. The sample contains about 6,900 clones, approximately 98% of which appear only once. This CDR3 contains 14 residues. V was clipped by 2 bases and J by 3 bases, with 10 bases between them. CDR1 LGHNA and CDR2 YSLEER come from the germline V gene. This related bone marrow graft donor gave peripheral blood on the day of marrow donation. Cells defined as naive were viable CD3+CD4+ or CD3+CD8+ and CCR7+CD45RA+CD45RO-CD95-CD27+CD28+. Study-level points and caveats: Recipient CMV seropositivity and CMV reactivation strongly tracked TRB clonality. Tissue-infiltrating T cells from skin or gut overlapped little with blood T cells.

A remark on this clone: Its antigen is currently unknown.

Material for sequencing was naive CD8+ T cells sorted from PBMCs. This TCR was sampled from a woman in her 30s in good health and a related stem cell transplant donor. This sequence joins TRBV4-3 and TRBJ1-1; D call uncertain. CDR3 sequence: CASSQRVIDTEAFF. The CDR3 nucleotides are TGCGCCAGCAGCCAACGTGTTATTGACACTGAAGCTTTCTTT.